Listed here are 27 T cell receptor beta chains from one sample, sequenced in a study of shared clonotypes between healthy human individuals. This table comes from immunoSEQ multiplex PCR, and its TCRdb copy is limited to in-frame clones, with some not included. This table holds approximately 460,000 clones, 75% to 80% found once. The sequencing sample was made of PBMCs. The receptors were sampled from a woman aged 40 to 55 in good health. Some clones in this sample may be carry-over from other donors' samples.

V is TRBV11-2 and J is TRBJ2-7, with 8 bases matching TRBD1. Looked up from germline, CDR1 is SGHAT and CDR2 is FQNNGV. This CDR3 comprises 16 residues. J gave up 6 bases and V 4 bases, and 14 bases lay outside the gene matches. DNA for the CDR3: TGTGCCAGCAGCTCGCGGACAGGGCGCCCGCCTGGCGAGCAGTACTTC. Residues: CASSSRTGRPPGEQYF.

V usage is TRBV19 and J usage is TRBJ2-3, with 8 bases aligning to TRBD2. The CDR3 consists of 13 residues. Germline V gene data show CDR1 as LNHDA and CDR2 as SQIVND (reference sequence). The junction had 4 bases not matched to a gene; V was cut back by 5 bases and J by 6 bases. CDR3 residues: CASSLPGGDTQYF. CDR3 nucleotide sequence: TGTGCCAGTAGTCTACCGGGAGGGGATACGCAGTATTTT.

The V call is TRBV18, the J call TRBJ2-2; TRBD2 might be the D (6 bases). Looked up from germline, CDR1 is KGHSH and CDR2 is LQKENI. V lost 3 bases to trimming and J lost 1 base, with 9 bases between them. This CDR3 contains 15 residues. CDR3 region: CASSPPGVNTGELFF. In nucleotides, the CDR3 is TGTGCCAGCTCACCCCCGGGAGTGAACACCGGGGAGCTGTTTTTT.

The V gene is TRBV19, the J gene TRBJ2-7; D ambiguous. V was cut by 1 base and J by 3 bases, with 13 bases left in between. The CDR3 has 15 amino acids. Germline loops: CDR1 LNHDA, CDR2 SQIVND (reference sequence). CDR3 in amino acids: CASSIGLGPLYEQYF. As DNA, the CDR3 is TGTGCCAGTAGTATAGGTCTTGGGCCTCTCTACGAGCAGTACTTC. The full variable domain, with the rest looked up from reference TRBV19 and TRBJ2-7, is DGGITQSPKYLFRKEGQNVTLSCEQNLNHDAMYWYRQDPGQGLRLIYYSQIVNDFQKGDIAEGYSVSREKKESFPLTVTSAQKNPTAFYLCASSIGLGPLYEQYFGPGTRLTVT.

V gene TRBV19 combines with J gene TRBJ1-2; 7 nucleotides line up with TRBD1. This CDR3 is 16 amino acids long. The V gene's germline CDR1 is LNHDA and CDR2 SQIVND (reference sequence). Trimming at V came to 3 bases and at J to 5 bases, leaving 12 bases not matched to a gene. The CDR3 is CASSIQVDRDKYGYTF. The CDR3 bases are TGTGCCAGTAGTATTCAAGTCGACAGGGATAAGTATGGCTACACCTTC.

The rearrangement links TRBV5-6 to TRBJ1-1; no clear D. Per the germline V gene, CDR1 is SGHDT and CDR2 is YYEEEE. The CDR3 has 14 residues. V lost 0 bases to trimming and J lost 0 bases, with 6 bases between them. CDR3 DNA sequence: TGTGCCAGCAGCTTGGACAGACTGAACACTGAAGCTTTCTTT. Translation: CASSLDRLNTEAFF. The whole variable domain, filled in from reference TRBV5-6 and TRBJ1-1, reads DAGVTQSPTHLIKTRGQQVTLRCSPKSGHDTVSWYQQALGQGPQFIFQYYEEEERQRGNFPDRFSGHQFPNYSSELNVNALLLGDSALYLCASSLDRLNTEAFFGQGTRLTVV.

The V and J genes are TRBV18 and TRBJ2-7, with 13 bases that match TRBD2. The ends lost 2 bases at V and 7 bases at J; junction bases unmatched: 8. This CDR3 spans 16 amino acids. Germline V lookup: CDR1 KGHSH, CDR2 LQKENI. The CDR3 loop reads CASSPGGLAGAREQYF. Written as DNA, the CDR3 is TGTGCCAGCTCACCAGGTGGACTAGCGGGAGCTCGTGAGCAGTACTTC.

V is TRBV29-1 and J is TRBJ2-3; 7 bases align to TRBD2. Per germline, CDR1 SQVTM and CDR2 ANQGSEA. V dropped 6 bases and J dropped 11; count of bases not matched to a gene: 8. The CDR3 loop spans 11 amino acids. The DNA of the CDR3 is TGCAGCGTCCTGGACGGGGGGAAGCAGTATTTT. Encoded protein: CSVLDGGKQYF.

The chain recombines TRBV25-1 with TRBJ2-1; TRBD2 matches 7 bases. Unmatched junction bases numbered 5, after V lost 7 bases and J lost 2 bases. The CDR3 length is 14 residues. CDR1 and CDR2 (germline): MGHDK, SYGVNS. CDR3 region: CASTPSGTYNEQFF. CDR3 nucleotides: TGTGCCAGCACCCCAAGCGGGACCTACAATGAGCAGTTCTTC. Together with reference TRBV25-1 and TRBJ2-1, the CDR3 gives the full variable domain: EADIYQTPRYLVIGTGKKITLECSQTMGHDKMYWYQQDPGMELHLIHYSYGVNSTEKGDLSSESTVSRIRTEHFPLTLESARPSHTSQYLCASTPSGTYNEQFFGPGTRLTVL.

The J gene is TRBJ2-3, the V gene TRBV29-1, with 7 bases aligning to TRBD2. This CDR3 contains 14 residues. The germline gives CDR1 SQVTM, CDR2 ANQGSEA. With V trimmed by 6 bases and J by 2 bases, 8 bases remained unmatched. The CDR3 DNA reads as TGCAGCGTCGGGACGGGGGGTTACACAGATACGCAGTATTTT. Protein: CSVGTGGYTDTQYF.

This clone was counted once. The DNA of the CDR3 is TGTGCCAGCAGCTTACAAGCGGGAGGATCCTACGAGCAGTACTTC. Translation: CASSLQAGGSYEQYF. This chain links TRBV7-2 with TRBJ2-7, with 9 bases that match TRBD2. The trim removed 2 bases at V and 1 base at J, leaving 3 bases unmatched. This CDR3 region has 15 residues. Per the germline V gene, CDR1 is SGHTA and CDR2 is FQGNSA.

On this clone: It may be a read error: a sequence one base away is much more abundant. In DNA form, the CDR3 reads TGTGCCAGCAACCAAGTTGGGGGTTTCACAGATACGCAGTATTTT. Amino acids: CASNQVGGFTDTQYF. The chain carries TRBV14 and TRBJ2-3; possibly TRBD1 or TRBD2 for D (5 bases each). CDR3 length equals 15 residues. Germline loops: CDR1 SGHDN, CDR2 FVKESK.

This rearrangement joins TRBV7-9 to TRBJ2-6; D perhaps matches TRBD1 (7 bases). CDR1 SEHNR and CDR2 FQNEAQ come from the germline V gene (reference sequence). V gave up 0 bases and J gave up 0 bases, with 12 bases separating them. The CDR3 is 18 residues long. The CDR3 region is CASSLAAGQRSGANVLTF. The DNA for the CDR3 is TGTGCCAGCAGCTTAGCGGCGGGACAGCGCTCTGGGGCCAACGTCCTGACTTTC.

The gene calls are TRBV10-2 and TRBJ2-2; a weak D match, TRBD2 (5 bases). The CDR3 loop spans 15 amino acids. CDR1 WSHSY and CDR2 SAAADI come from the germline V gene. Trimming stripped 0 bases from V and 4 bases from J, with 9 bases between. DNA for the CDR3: TGCGCCAGCAGTGAGTCGAACCGGGGCACCGGGGAGCTGTTTTTT. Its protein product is CASSESNRGTGELFF.

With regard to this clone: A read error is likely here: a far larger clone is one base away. The CDR3 sequence is CAWSRGLAIYGQYF. CDR3 coding DNA: TGTGCCTGGAGTAGGGGACTAGCGATATACGGGCAGTACTTC. This chain uses TRBV30 with TRBJ2-7; 10 bases are shared with TRBD2. The CDR3 has 14 residues. Germline V gene sequence: CDR1 GTSNPN, CDR2 SVGIG (reference sequence).

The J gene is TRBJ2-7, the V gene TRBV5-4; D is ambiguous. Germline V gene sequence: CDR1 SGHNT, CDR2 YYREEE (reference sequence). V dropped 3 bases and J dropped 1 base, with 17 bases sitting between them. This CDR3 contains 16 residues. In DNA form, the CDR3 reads TGTGCCAGCAGCTCCACCCTCGACTCCTATTCCTACGAGCAGTACTTC. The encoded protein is CASSSTLDSYSYEQYF.

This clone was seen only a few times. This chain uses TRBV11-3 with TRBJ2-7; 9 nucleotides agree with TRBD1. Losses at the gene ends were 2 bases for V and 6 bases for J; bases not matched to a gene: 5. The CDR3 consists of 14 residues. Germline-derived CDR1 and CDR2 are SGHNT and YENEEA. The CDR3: CASSLWDRVPEQYF. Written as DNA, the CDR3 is TGTGCCAGCAGCTTATGGGACAGGGTGCCCGAGCAGTACTTC.

DNA for the CDR3: TGTGCCAGCAGCCCGGGGACTAGCGAGTACAATGAGCAGTTCTTC. Translation gives CASSPGTSEYNEQFF. The chain uses TRBV6-5 and TRBJ2-1; TRBD2 agrees at 10 bases. CDR1 is MNHEY and CDR2 is SVGAGI in the germline V gene. The junction had 6 bases not matched to a gene; V was cut back by 6 bases and J by 4 bases. This CDR3 has 15 amino acids.

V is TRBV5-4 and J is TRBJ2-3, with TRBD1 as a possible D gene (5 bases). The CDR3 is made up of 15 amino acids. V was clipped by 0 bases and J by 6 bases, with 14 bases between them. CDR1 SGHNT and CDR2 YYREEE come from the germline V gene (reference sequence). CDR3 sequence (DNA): TGTGCCAGCAGCTTGGGTCGGGCAGGGTTTGATACGCAGTATTTT. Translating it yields CASSLGRAGFDTQYF.

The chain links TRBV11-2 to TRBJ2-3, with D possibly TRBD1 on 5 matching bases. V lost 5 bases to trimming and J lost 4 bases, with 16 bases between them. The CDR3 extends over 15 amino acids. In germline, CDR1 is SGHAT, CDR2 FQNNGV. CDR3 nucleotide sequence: TGTGCCAGCAGCCCCCACCCCTCAGGGTCAGATACGCAGTATTTT. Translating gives CASSPHPSGSDTQYF.

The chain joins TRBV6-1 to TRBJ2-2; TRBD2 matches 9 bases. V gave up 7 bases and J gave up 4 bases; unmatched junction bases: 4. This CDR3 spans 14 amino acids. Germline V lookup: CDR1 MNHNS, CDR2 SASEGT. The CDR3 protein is CASMAGGTTGELFF. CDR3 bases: TGTGCCAGCATGGCGGGAGGGACCACCGGGGAGCTGTTTTTT.

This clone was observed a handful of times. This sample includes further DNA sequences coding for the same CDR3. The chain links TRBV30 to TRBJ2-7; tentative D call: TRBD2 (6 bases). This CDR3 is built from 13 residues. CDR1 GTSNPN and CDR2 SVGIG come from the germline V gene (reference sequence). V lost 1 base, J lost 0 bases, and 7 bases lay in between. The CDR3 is CAWSGGNSYEQYF. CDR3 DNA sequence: TGTGCCTGGAGTGGCGGGAACTCCTACGAGCAGTACTTC.

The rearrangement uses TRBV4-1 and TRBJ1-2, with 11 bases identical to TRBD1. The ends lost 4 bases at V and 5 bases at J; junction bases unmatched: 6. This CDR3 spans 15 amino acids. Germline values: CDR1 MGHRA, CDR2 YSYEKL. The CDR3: CASSPGQGAGYGYTF. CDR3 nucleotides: TGCGCCAGCAGCCCTGGACAGGGGGCAGGGTATGGCTACACCTTC.

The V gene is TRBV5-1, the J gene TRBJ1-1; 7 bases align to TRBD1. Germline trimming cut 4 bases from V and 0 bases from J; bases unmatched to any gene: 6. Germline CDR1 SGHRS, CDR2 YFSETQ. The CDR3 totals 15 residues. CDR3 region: CASSPTDRLNTEAFF. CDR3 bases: TGCGCCAGCAGCCCGACGGACAGGTTGAACACTGAAGCTTTCTTT.

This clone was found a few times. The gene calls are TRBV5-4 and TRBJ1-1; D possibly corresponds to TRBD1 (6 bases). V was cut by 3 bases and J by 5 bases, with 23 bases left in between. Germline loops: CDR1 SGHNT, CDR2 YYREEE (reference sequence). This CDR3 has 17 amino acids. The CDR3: CASSSPWAGEEGTEAFF. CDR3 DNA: TGTGCCAGCAGCTCCCCCTGGGCAGGGGAGGAAGGAACTGAAGCTTTCTTT.

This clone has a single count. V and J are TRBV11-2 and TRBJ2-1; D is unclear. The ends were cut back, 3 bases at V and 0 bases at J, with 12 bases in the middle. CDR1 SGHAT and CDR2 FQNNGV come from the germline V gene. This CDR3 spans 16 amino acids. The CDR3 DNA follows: TGTGCCAGCAGCTTTAGGATGGATAGCTCCTACAATGAGCAGTTCTTC. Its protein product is CASSFRMDSSYNEQFF.

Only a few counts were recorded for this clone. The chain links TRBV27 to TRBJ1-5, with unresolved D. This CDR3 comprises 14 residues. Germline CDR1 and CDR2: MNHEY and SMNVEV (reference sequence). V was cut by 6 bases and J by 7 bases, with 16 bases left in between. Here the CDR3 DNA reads TGTGCCAGCAGGGGATTGGCAGGTGGGCAGCCCCAGCATTTT. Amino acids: CASRGLAGGQPQHF.